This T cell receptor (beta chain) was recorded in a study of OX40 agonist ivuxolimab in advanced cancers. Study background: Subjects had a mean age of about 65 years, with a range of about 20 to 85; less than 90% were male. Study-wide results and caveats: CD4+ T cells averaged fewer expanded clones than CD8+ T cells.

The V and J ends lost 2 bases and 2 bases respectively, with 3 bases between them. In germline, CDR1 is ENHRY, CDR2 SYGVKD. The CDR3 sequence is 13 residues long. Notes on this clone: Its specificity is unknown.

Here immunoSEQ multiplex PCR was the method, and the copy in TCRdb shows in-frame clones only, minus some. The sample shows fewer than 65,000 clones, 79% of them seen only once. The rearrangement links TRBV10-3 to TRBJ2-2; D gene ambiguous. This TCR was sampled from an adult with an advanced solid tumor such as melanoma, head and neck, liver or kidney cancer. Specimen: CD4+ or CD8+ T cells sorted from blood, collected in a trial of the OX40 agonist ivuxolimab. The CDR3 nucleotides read TGTGCCATCAGTGAGAGTAACACCGGGGAGCTGTTTTTT. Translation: CAISESNTGELFF.